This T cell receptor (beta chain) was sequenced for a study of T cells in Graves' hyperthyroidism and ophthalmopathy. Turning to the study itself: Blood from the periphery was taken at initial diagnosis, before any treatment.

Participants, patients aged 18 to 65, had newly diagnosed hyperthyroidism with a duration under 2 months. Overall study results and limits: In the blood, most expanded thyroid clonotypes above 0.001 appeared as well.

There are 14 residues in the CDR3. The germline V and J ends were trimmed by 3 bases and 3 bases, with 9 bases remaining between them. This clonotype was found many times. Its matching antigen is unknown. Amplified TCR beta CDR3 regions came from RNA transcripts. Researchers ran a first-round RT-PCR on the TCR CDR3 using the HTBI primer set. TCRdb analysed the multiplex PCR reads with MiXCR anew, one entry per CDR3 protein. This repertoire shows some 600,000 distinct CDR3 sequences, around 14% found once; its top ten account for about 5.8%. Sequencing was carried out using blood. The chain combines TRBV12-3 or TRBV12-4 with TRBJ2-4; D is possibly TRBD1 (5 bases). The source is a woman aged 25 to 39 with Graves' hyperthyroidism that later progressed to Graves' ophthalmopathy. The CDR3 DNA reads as TGTGCCAGCAGTTTGAACCAGGGCAAAAACATTCAGTACTTC. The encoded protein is CASSLNQGKNIQYF.